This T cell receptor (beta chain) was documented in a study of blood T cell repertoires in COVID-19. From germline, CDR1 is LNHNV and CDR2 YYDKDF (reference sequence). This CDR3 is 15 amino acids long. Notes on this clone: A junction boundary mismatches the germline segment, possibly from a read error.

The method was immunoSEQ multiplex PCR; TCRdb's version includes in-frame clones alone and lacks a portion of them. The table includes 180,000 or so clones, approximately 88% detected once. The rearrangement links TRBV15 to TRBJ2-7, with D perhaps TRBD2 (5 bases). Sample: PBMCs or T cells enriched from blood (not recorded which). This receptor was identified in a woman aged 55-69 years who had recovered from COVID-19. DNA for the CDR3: TGTGCCACCAGCCGAGAGCGCGGACTCACCTACGAGCAGTACTTC. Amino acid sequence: CATSRERGLTYEQYF.